These 22 T cell receptor beta chains originate from one sample sequenced in a study of blood T cell repertoires in COVID-19. TCRdb keeps only in-frame clones here, not all; method: immunoSEQ multiplex PCR. Of some 530,000 clones in the sample, 75% to 90% were seen once. Sequencing was performed on peripheral blood. Receptors originate from a human donor in a cohort sampled during active COVID-19.

This chain connects TRBV7-9 to TRBJ2-5; no definite D call. Germline CDR1 is SEHNR and CDR2 is FQNEAQ (reference sequence). Trimming removed 0 bases at V and 2 bases at J, with 7 bases between. The CDR3 runs 14 residues. CDR3 residues: CASSLAPQQETQYF. DNA for the CDR3: TGTGCCAGCAGCTTAGCCCCCCAGCAAGAGACCCAGTACTTC.

The V call is TRBV5-1, the J call TRBJ2-1; 11 bases align to TRBD2. V lost 2 bases, J lost 6 bases, and 4 bases stayed unmatched. CDR3 length: 15 amino acids. Germline CDR1 reads SGHRS; CDR2 reads YFSETQ. The CDR3 DNA follows: TGCGCCAGCAGCTTTACTAGCGGGAGCCCCAATGAGCAGTTCTTC. It is translated as CASSFTSGSPNEQFF.

The chain links TRBV6-6 to TRBJ2-1; the match to TRBD1 covers 10 bases. V was clipped by 5 bases and J by 10 bases; unmatched bases: 17. Germline V gene lookup returns CDR1 MNHNY and CDR2 SVGAGI (reference sequence). The CDR3 consists of 17 residues. The DNA of the CDR3 is TGTGCCAGCAGTCCCCGGTTGTTGGGACAGGGGAATGGGGAGCAGTTCTTC. It specifies CASSPRLLGQGNGEQFF.

The rearrangement joins TRBV6-5 to TRBJ2-7; weak D call: TRBD2 (5 bases). Germline CDR1 is MNHEY and CDR2 is SVGAGI. V was pared by 7 bases and J by 0 bases, with 13 bases between. This CDR3 has 14 amino acids. Written as DNA, the CDR3 is TGTGCCAGCAACGTCGGGGTCGGCTCCTACGAGCAGTACTTC. Its protein product is CASNVGVGSYEQYF.

V usage is TRBV6-5 and J usage is TRBJ1-3; D is unresolved. CDR1 and CDR2 from the germline V gene are MNHEY and SVGAGI. There are 16 residues in the CDR3. With 4 bases removed from V and 1 base from J, the gap between germline ends came to 14 bases. As DNA, the CDR3 is TGTGCCAGCAGTTTGGGAAGGAGGCTATCTGGAAACACCATATATTTT. This translates into CASSLGRRLSGNTIYF.

This clone was seen a single time. The rearrangement links TRBV18 to TRBJ2-5; D might be TRBD2 (5 bases). This CDR3 has 14 amino acids. Germline V gene lookup returns CDR1 KGHSH and CDR2 LQKENI. V lost 8 bases, J lost 4 bases, and 17 bases lay in between. The chain's CDR3 is CASVPSQDRETQYF. In nucleotides, the CDR3 is TGTGCCAGCGTCCCTAGCCAGGATCGAGAGACCCAGTACTTC.

The V gene is TRBV5-5, the J gene TRBJ2-3; perhaps TRBD2 as D (6 bases). This CDR3 has 15 residues. Germline V gene data show CDR1 as SGHKS and CDR2 as YYEKEE (reference sequence). Trimming pared 2 bases from V and 6 bases from J, leaving 16 bases between. CDR3 nucleotide sequence: TGTGCCAGCAGCTTATACCGGGAGTCGCCTGATACGCAGTATTTT. Protein sequence: CASSLYRESPDTQYF.

The chain couples TRBV3-1 (or the pseudogene TRBV3-2) to TRBJ2-7, with unresolved D. Per the germline V gene, CDR1 is LGHDT and CDR2 is YNNKEL (reference sequence). V was clipped by 3 bases and J by 7 bases, with 16 bases between them. CDR3 length: 14 amino acids. CDR3 sequence: CASSHLSGAREQYF. DNA of the CDR3: TGTGCCAGCAGCCACCTCTCGGGTGCTCGGGAGCAGTACTTC.

For this clone: Other DNA sequences in this specimen translate into the identical CDR3. The chain couples TRBV29-1 to TRBJ1-1, with TRBD1 as a possible D gene (5 bases). Trimming removed 4 bases from V and 4 bases from J, with 10 bases in between. The germline V gene has CDR1 SQVTM and CDR2 ANQGSEA. This CDR3 region has 12 residues. CDR3 in amino acids: CSVGGGGTEAFF. In nucleotides, the CDR3 is TGCAGCGTTGGCGGGGGGGGCACTGAAGCTTTCTTT. The whole variable domain, filled in from reference TRBV29-1 and TRBJ1-1, reads SAVISQKPSRDICQRGTSLTIQCQVDSQVTMMFWYRQQPGQSLTLIATANQGSEATYESGFVIDKFPISRPNLTFSTLTVSNMSPEDSSIYLCSVGGGGTEAFFGQGTRLTVV.

This rearrangement joins TRBV6-5 to TRBJ2-2, with D possibly being TRBD1 (6 bases). Germline V gives CDR1 MNHEY, CDR2 SVGAGI. The V end lost 7 bases, the J end lost 6 bases, and 9 bases lay between the germline ends. CDR3 length equals 12 residues. The CDR3 sequence is CASNRVSGELFF. DNA for the CDR3: TGTGCCAGCAACAGGGTGTCCGGGGAGCTGTTTTTT.

The chain employs TRBV6-5 and TRBJ2-7, with TRBD1 as a possible D gene (6 bases). The V end was cut by 0 bases, the J end by 3 bases, with 12 bases between. This CDR3 region has 15 residues. Germline-derived CDR1 and CDR2 are MNHEY and SVGAGI. In DNA, the CDR3 is TGTGCCAGCAGTTACTCGACCAGGGGCCTCTACGAGCAGTACTTC. Its translation: CASSYSTRGLYEQYF.

This chain connects TRBV15 to TRBJ1-4, with a tentative D call TRBD1 (6 bases). There are 14 residues in the CDR3. V shed 5 bases and J shed 3 bases, with 10 bases lying between them. Per germline, CDR1 LNHNV and CDR2 YYDKDF (reference sequence). The CDR3 region is CATSLGQSNEKLFF. The CDR3 DNA reads TGTGCCACCAGCCTCGGACAGTCTAATGAAAAACTGTTTTTT.

The CDR3 DNA is TGTGCCAGCGGGACAGTGAATTCACCCCTCCACTTT. This sequence encodes CASGTVNSPLHF. The rearrangement uses TRBV11-2 and TRBJ1-6; 7 nucleotides line up with TRBD1. The CDR3 extends over 12 amino acids. The J segment lost 7 bases and the V segment lost 8 bases, leaving 2 bases of the junction unmatched. CDR1 and CDR2 from the germline V gene are SGHAT and FQNNGV.

The gene calls are TRBV5-8 and TRBJ2-7; no reliable D call. The V gene lost 6 bases and the J gene lost 0 bases, with 19 bases spanning the gap. The CDR3 is 16 residues long. The germline CDR1 and CDR2 sequences are SGHTS and YDEGEE. CDR3 DNA: TGTGCCAGCACTATGACCCTAGGAGTCAGCTCCTACGAGCAGTACTTC. This gives the protein CASTMTLGVSSYEQYF. Looking up the rest from reference TRBV5-8 and TRBJ2-7 gives the full variable domain: EAGVTQSPTHLIKTRGQQATLRCSPISGHTSVYWYQQALGLGLQFLLWYDEGEERNRGNFPPRFSGRQFPNYSSELNVNALELEDSALYLCASTMTLGVSSYEQYFGPGTRLTVT.

This chain uses TRBV18 with TRBJ2-3; tentatively, D is TRBD1 (6 bases). This CDR3 spans 13 amino acids. The germline V gene encodes CDR1 KGHSH and CDR2 LQKENI. V was pared by 3 bases and J by 8 bases, with 12 bases between. The CDR3: CASSPVGGTTQYF. The CDR3 coding sequence is TGTGCCAGCTCACCCGTAGGGGGTACTACGCAGTATTTT.

The rearrangement joins TRBV27 to TRBJ1-5; 7 positions match TRBD1. The germline gives CDR1 MNHEY, CDR2 SMNVEV (reference sequence). There are 14 residues in the CDR3. With V trimmed by 6 bases and J by 2 bases, 4 bases remained unmatched. The CDR3, as DNA: TGTGCCAGCAGGCAAGGGGGCCGCAATCAGCCCCAGCATTTT. Translated: CASRQGGRNQPQHF.

This sequence joins TRBV5-4 and TRBJ1-4; 7 nucleotides align to TRBD1. V dropped 3 bases and J dropped 8; count of bases not matched to a gene: 4. Germline V lookup: CDR1 SGHNT, CDR2 YYREEE (reference sequence). There are 13 residues in the CDR3. In DNA, the CDR3 is TGTGCCAGCAGCTATACAGGGGAAGAAAAACTGTTTTTT. This sequence encodes CASSYTGEEKLFF.

This clone was observed a single time. The chain links TRBV7-2 to TRBJ2-1; 8 bases map to TRBD1. Trimming removed 0 bases from V and 10 bases from J; junction bases left unmatched: 5. The CDR3 totals 14 residues. Germline-derived CDR1 and CDR2 are SGHTA and FQGNSA. The CDR3 nucleotides are TGTGCCAGCAGCTTAGCGCAGGGGGCTGTCGAGCAGTTCTTC. Translation gives CASSLAQGAVEQFF.

The rearrangement links TRBV6-4 to TRBJ2-1; 11 bases are a match to TRBD2. Germline V gives CDR1 MRHNA, CDR2 SNTAGT. J lost 7 bases, V lost 7 bases, and 6 bases had no gene match. The length of the CDR3 is 14 residues. DNA for the CDR3: TGTGCCAGCACCCGGGTAGCGGGAGGGAATGAGCAGTTCTTC. Residues: CASTRVAGGNEQFF.

The V and J genes are TRBV14 and TRBJ2-7; 9 bases match TRBD2. In germline, CDR1 is SGHDN, CDR2 FVKESK. V lost 4 bases to trimming and J lost 2 bases; unmatched junction nucleotides: 18. The CDR3 is 19 residues long. The CDR3 DNA reads as TGTGCCAGCAGCCCCCTAGGGAAAAACCCGGGACTAGCCGCCTACGAGCAGTACTTC. Protein product: CASSPLGKNPGLAAYEQYF. Together with reference TRBV14 and TRBJ2-7, the CDR3 gives the full variable domain: EAGVTQFPSHSVIEKGQTVTLRCDPISGHDNLYWYRRVMGKEIKFLLHFVKESKQDESGMPNNRFLAERTGGTYSTLKVQPAELEDSGVYFCASSPLGKNPGLAAYEQYFGPGTRLTVT.

CDR3 loop: CASSQGQLRYQETQYF. For the CDR3, the DNA is TGTGCCAGCAGCCAGGGACAGCTTCGGTACCAAGAGACCCAGTACTTC. The chain joins TRBV5-6 to TRBJ2-5; the match to TRBD1 covers 7 bases. This CDR3 comprises 16 residues. The J segment lost 0 bases and the V segment lost 4 bases, leaving 9 bases of the junction unmatched. The germline V gene has CDR1 SGHDT and CDR2 YYEEEE.

This clone was observed a few times. This chain joins TRBV19 and TRBJ1-6; TRBD1 agrees at 7 bases. CDR1 and CDR2 (germline): LNHDA, SQIVND (reference sequence). This CDR3 spans 13 amino acids. Trimming cost V 2 bases and J 8 bases; bases outside gene matches: 0. The CDR3, as DNA: TGTGCCAGTAGTATAACAGGGGATTCACCCCTCCACTTT. Protein sequence: CASSITGDSPLHF.